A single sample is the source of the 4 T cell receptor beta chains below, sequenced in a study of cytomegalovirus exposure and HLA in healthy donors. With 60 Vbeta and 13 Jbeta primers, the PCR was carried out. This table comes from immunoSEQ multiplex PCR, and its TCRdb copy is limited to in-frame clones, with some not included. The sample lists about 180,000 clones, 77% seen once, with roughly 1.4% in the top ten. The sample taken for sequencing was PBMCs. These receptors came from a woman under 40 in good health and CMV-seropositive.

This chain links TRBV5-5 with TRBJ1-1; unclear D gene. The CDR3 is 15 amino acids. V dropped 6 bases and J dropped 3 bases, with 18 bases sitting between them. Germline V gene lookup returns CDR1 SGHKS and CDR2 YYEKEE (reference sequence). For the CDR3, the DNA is TGTGCCAGCATCGAGCTTCCCGGGAGGGACACTGAAGCTTTCTTT. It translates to CASIELPGRDTEAFF.

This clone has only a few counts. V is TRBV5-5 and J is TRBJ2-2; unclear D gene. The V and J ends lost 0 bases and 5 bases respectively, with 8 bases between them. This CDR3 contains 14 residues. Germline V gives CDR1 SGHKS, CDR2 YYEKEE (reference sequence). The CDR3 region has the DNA TGTGCCAGCAGCTTGGCGGGTGGGACCGGGGAGCTGTTTTTT. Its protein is CASSLAGGTGELFF.

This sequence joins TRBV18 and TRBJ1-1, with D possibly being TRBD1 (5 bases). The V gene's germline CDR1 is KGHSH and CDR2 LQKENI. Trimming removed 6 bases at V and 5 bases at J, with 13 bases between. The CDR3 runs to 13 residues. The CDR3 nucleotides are TGTGCCAGCTCGAGGACAACGGAGACTGAAGCTTTCTTT. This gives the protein CASSRTTETEAFF.

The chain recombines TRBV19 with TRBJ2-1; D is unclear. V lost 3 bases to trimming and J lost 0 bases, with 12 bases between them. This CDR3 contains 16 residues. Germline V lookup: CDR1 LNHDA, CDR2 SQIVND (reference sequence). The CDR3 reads CASSIAPMSSYNEQFF. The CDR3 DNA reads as TGTGCCAGTAGTATTGCTCCTATGAGCTCCTACAATGAGCAGTTCTTC.